This note documents a single TCR beta chain sequence. The antigen is not known. The repertoire was sequenced with immunoSEQ multiplex PCR; TCRdb's copy has only in-frame clones and lacks some. Of 15,000 to 20,000 clones listed, around 78% are singletons. Deletions cut 6 bases from V and 4 bases from J, with 19 bases between. Germline V gives CDR1 LNHDA, CDR2 SQIVND (reference sequence). The CDR3 sequence is 16 residues long. This sample was taken from a study of tumor-infiltrating lymphocytes in localized non-small cell lung cancer. Study-wide context: Patients included smokers and never-smokers with various histologies, some sampled after neoadjuvant chemotherapy. Points from the study as a whole: Different pieces of the same tissue went to different assays, confounding technical variation with intratumor heterogeneity. Not all patients were TCR sequenced, owing to tissue quantity.

Sample: lung tumor tissue. This chain links TRBV19 with TRBJ1-5; D uncertain. This receptor was obtained from a human donor with non-small cell lung cancer. The CDR3 reads CASSHQRKGGNQPQHF. CDR3 nucleotide sequence: TGTGCCAGTAGCCATCAAAGGAAGGGAGGAAATCAGCCCCAGCATTTT.